Presented here are 30 T cell receptor beta chains from one specimen sequenced in a study of vaccination effects on CD4 cells after COVID-19. Before sequencing, viral peptide pools were used by the ViraFEST assay to expand antigen-specific CD4+ T cells. Subsequent to a culture period of roughly 11 days, CD4+ T cells were isolated. Antigens of these TCRs are unknown. TCRdb's copy holds only in-frame clones and misses some; the assay was immunoSEQ multiplex PCR. The table shows approximately 54,000 clones, with roughly 80% occurring only once. Sample: CD4+ T cells from PBMCs cultured with HCoV-229E spike peptides, taken before COVID-19 vaccination. The receptors derive from a human donor who received a COVID-19 vaccine.

CDR3 sequence (DNA): TGTGCCAGCAGTCGACAGGAGTCTAACTATGGCTACACCTTC. This translates into CASSRQESNYGYTF. The rearrangement joins TRBV6-5 to TRBJ1-2; TRBD1 is a possible D gene (6 bases). Germline V gene data show CDR1 as MNHEY and CDR2 as SVGAGI. V was cut by 5 bases and J by 0 bases, with 10 bases left in between. The CDR3 spans 14 residues.

The V call is TRBV9, the J call TRBJ2-3; the match to TRBD2 covers 11 bases. From germline, CDR1 is SGDLS and CDR2 YYNGEE. V was clipped by 4 bases and J by 0 bases; unmatched bases: 4. CDR3 length equals 16 residues. In DNA form, the CDR3 reads TGTGCCAGCAGCTTCACTAGCGGGGGAAGCACAGATACGCAGTATTTT. Translating it yields CASSFTSGGSTDTQYF.

Written as DNA, the CDR3 is TGTGCCAGCAGCTTCATAAGGACAGGATCATTCTATGGCTACACCTTC. This gives the protein CASSFIRTGSFYGYTF. This rearrangement joins TRBV7-9 to TRBJ1-2; 7 nucleotides match TRBD1. The CDR3 consists of 16 residues. With 3 bases clipped from V and 4 bases from J, the junction kept 11 bases outside the gene matches. CDR1 is SEHNR and CDR2 is FQNEAQ in the germline V gene (reference sequence).

This clone was seen a handful of times. This chain connects TRBV9 to TRBJ2-3; the match to TRBD2 covers 8 bases. The CDR3 is 16 amino acids. Germline CDR1 is SGDLS and CDR2 is YYNGEE. The V gene end was trimmed by 4 bases and the J gene end by 4 bases; junction bases not matched to a gene: 11. The CDR3 coding sequence is TGTGCCAGCAGCCCCCCGGCGGGGGGAAGTCCAGATACGCAGTATTTT. It yields the protein CASSPPAGGSPDTQYF.

The chain combines TRBV6-6 with TRBJ2-1; 12 nucleotides line up with TRBD2. The V gene end was trimmed by 10 bases and the J gene end by 5 bases; junction bases not matched to a gene: 3. The CDR3 has 13 residues. Germline V gives CDR1 MNHNY, CDR2 SVGAGI (reference sequence). For the CDR3, the DNA is TGTGCCACGAGGACTAGCGGGAACAATGAGCAGTTCTTC. The encoded protein is CATRTSGNNEQFF.

The chain employs TRBV6-4 and TRBJ2-7; TRBD1 matches at 8 bases. Trimming cost V 2 bases and J 2 bases; bases outside gene matches: 5. This CDR3 has 15 amino acids. In germline, CDR1 is MRHNA, CDR2 SNTAGT. DNA for the CDR3: TGTGCCAGCAGTGACCCGACAGGGGCACCCTACGAGCAGTACGTC. It specifies CASSDPTGAPYEQYV.

V usage is TRBV6-6 and J usage is TRBJ1-3; possible D gene TRBD1, 6 bases. Germline V gives CDR1 MNHNY, CDR2 SVGAGI (reference sequence). The CDR3 is 16 amino acids. Deletions cut 0 bases from V and 0 bases from J, with 9 bases between. The CDR3 here is CASSYSTGRSGNTIYF. CDR3 bases: TGTGCCAGCAGTTACTCGACAGGCCGCTCTGGAAACACCATATATTTT.

A single count supports this clone. This chain connects TRBV11-3 to TRBJ2-2, with D perhaps matching TRBD1 (6 bases). The V end was cut by 1 base, the J end by 3 bases, with 6 bases between. Germline CDR1 and CDR2: SGHNT and YENEEA. The CDR3 is made up of 14 amino acids. The chain's CDR3 is CASSLAGDTGELFF. DNA for the CDR3: TGTGCCAGCAGCTTAGCAGGGGACACCGGGGAGCTGTTTTTT.

Only a few counts were recorded for this clone. The chain joins TRBV2 to TRBJ2-7, with D possibly matching TRBD2 (5 bases). Germline V gene lookup returns CDR1 SNHLY and CDR2 FYNNEI. The CDR3 sequence is 13 residues long. Trimming shortened V by 6 bases and J by 6 bases, and 15 bases separated the two germline ends. CDR3 coding DNA: TGTGCCAGCAGCCGGGGAAGGTTCGTCGAGCAGTACGTC. Its translation is CASSRGRFVEQYV.

This clone was observed a few times. The rearrangement links TRBV18 to TRBJ2-3; D is possibly TRBD2 (7 bases). Trimming took off 5 bases at V and 5 bases at J, with 20 bases between the two ends. Germline-derived CDR1 and CDR2 are KGHSH and LQKENI. The CDR3 spans 16 residues. The CDR3 sequence is CASSAVGGALRDTQYF. CDR3 sequence (DNA): TGTGCCAGCTCAGCCGTGGGGGGGGCATTAAGAGATACGCAGTATTTT.

This chain joins TRBV6-1 and TRBJ2-5; TRBD2 matches 11 bases. V lost 3 bases to trimming and J lost 2 bases; unmatched junction nucleotides: 5. The V gene's germline CDR1 is MNHNS and CDR2 SASEGT. This CDR3 contains 16 residues. The CDR3 nucleotides are TGTGCCAGCAGTGACCATAGCGGGGGGGGTCAAGAGACCCAGTACTTC. Amino acids: CASSDHSGGGQETQYF.

This clone appeared once. This chain joins TRBV27 and TRBJ1-1; 7 bases match TRBD1. The germline V gene encodes CDR1 MNHEY and CDR2 SMNVEV (reference sequence). CDR3 length equals 15 residues. Losses at the gene ends were 4 bases for V and 4 bases for J; bases not matched to a gene: 9. The DNA for the CDR3 is TGTGCCAGCAGTTCATCAGGGGGGAGGGGCACTGAAGCTTTCTTT. It encodes CASSSSGGRGTEAFF.

This clone was counted a single time. The V gene is TRBV4-3, the J gene TRBJ2-3, with 10 positions matching TRBD2. This CDR3 has 16 amino acids. Germline CDR1 is LGHNA and CDR2 is YSLEER. The V segment lost 0 bases and the J segment 6 bases; nucleotides outside the gene matches: 6. This CDR3 is CASSQEAGGPVDTQYF. DNA of the CDR3: TGCGCCAGCAGCCAAGAAGCGGGGGGGCCCGTTGATACGCAGTATTTT.

This sequence joins TRBV7-3 and TRBJ2-3; D uncertain. The length of the CDR3 is 13 residues. The ends were cut back, 0 bases at V and 2 bases at J, with 3 bases in the middle. In germline, CDR1 is SGHTA, CDR2 FQGTGA. This CDR3 is CASSLTPTDTQYF. The CDR3 nucleotides are TGTGCCAGCAGCTTAACGCCCACAGATACGCAGTATTTT.

V gene TRBV3-1 (or the pseudogene TRBV3-2) combines with J gene TRBJ2-2; D is unclear. Trimming pared 4 bases from V and 2 bases from J, leaving 8 bases between. This CDR3 contains 14 residues. The germline V gene encodes CDR1 LGHDT and CDR2 YNNKEL (reference sequence). CDR3 DNA: TGTGCCAGCAGCCCCAACAGAAACACCGGGGAGCTGTTTTTT. Translating it yields CASSPNRNTGELFF.

The chain links TRBV19 to TRBJ1-3, with TRBD1 matching 7 bases. CDR3 length: 14 amino acids. CDR1 is LNHDA, CDR2 SQIVND, per germline (reference sequence). The trim removed 5 bases at V and 4 bases at J, leaving 5 bases unmatched. The DNA for the CDR3 is TGTGCCAGTAGTCCCCGGGACAGAGGAAACACCATATATTTT. Translated, it gives CASSPRDRGNTIYF.

Only a few counts were recorded for this clone. V usage is TRBV5-6 and J usage is TRBJ2-1, with 9 bases that match TRBD1. The germline CDR1 and CDR2 sequences are SGHDT and YYEEEE. V was pared by 4 bases and J by 4 bases, with 6 bases of the junction left unmatched. The CDR3 totals 15 residues. Here the CDR3 DNA reads TGTGCCAGCAGCAGTACAGGGGGCCAGTACAATGAGCAGTTCTTC. It is translated as CASSSTGGQYNEQFF. Complete variable domain (other parts from reference TRBV5-6 and TRBJ2-1): DAGVTQSPTHLIKTRGQQVTLRCSPKSGHDTVSWYQQALGQGPQFIFQYYEEEERQRGNFPDRFSGHQFPNYSSELNVNALLLGDSALYLCASSSTGGQYNEQFFGPGTRLTVL.

The J gene is TRBJ1-3, the V gene TRBV3-1 (or the pseudogene TRBV3-2); no clear D gene. V was clipped by 3 bases and J by 4 bases, with 22 bases between them. This CDR3 region has 18 residues. CDR1 LGHDT and CDR2 YNNKEL come from the germline V gene (reference sequence). The CDR3 region is CASSQETPQTSGGNTIYF. In DNA form, the CDR3 reads TGTGCCAGCAGCCAGGAAACCCCACAGACATCGGGCGGAAACACCATATATTTT.

The chain has TRBV27 and TRBJ1-6; D unclear. The CDR3 contains 16 residues. Per the germline V gene, CDR1 is MNHEY and CDR2 is SMNVEV (reference sequence). With 5 bases removed from V and 7 bases from J, the gap between germline ends came to 18 bases. The CDR3 loop is CASSLKGGMYNSPLHF. Here the CDR3 DNA reads TGTGCCAGCAGTCTTAAGGGAGGGATGTACAATTCACCCCTCCACTTT.

This sequence joins TRBV5-5 and TRBJ1-3; a weak D match, TRBD1 (5 bases). The V gene lost 3 bases and the J gene lost 4 bases, with 14 bases spanning the gap. The germline V gene has CDR1 SGHKS and CDR2 YYEKEE (reference sequence). The CDR3 sequence is 15 residues long. As DNA, the CDR3 is TGTGCCAGCAGCTCTACCCCGGGGCGAGGAAACACCATATATTTT. Encoded protein: CASSSTPGRGNTIYF.

V is TRBV6-1 and J is TRBJ1-2; no definite D call. This CDR3 comprises 12 residues. Germline lookup yields CDR1 MNHNS and CDR2 SASEGT. The germline V and J ends were trimmed by 2 bases and 5 bases, with 6 bases remaining between them. CDR3 in amino acids: CASSELGYGYTF. The CDR3 region has the DNA TGTGCCAGCAGTGAATTGGGGTATGGCTACACCTTC.

The CDR3 region is CASSFLAGELFF. The CDR3 bases are TGTGCCAGCAGTTTCCTCGCCGGGGAGCTGTTTTTT. V is TRBV27 and J is TRBJ2-2; unclear D gene. From germline, CDR1 is MNHEY and CDR2 SMNVEV (reference sequence). V lost 3 bases and J 6 bases, leaving 5 bases between the germline ends. This CDR3 has 12 residues.

J is TRBJ2-5 and V is TRBV4-3; a weak D match, TRBD2 (6 bases). Germline loops: CDR1 LGHNA, CDR2 YSLEER. This CDR3 contains 15 residues. V lost 4 bases, J lost 0 bases, and 12 bases lay in between. Here the CDR3 DNA reads TGCGCCAGCAGCCGGACCCTAGCGAACCAAGAGACCCAGTACTTC. Protein sequence: CASSRTLANQETQYF.

The chain combines TRBV5-4 with TRBJ2-1; TRBD2 matches at 10 bases. There are 16 residues in the CDR3. CDR1 is SGHNT, CDR2 YYREEE, per germline (reference sequence). J gave up 6 bases and V 2 bases, and 8 bases lay outside the gene matches. The CDR3 spells CASSLSSGGPGNEQFF. The CDR3 DNA is TGTGCCAGCAGCTTATCTAGCGGGGGCCCCGGCAATGAGCAGTTCTTC.

The genes are TRBV19 and TRBJ1-2, with 10 bases that match TRBD1. After removal of 5 bases from V and 4 bases from J, the junction contained 16 bases not matched to a gene. Germline V gene data show CDR1 as LNHDA and CDR2 as SQIVND (reference sequence). This CDR3 comprises 18 residues. For the CDR3, the DNA is TGTGCCAGTAGTCCGGACGAGTGGGACAGGGGAGACGGCTATGGCTACACCTTC. Its protein is CASSPDEWDRGDGYGYTF.

The chain couples TRBV12-5 to TRBJ1-4; TRBD1 matches 9 bases. This CDR3 has 14 amino acids. The V segment lost 6 bases and the J segment 8 bases; nucleotides outside the gene matches: 7. Germline assignment: CDR1 LGHNT and CDR2 FRNRAP. CDR3 sequence reads: CASGPGQGGEKLFF. The CDR3 nucleotides are TGTGCTAGTGGCCCGGGACAGGGTGGCGAAAAACTGTTTTTT.

This chain joins TRBV6-5 and TRBJ2-5, with 8 nucleotides matching TRBD1. Trimming took 6 bases from V and 2 from J; bases not matched to a gene: 5. This CDR3 is built from 14 residues. Germline V gives CDR1 MNHEY, CDR2 SVGAGI. CDR3 protein: CASRPTGGQETQYF. CDR3 nucleotides: TGTGCCAGCAGACCTACAGGGGGACAAGAGACCCAGTACTTC.

The chain is built from TRBV28 and TRBJ1-5, with D unclear. The V end was cut by 8 bases, the J end by 2 bases, with 16 bases between. The CDR3 spans 15 residues. CDR1 and CDR2 (germline): MDHEN, SYDVKM. The CDR3 nucleotides read TGTGCCAGCCGGCCGGCGCAGCCGGGCAATCAGCCCCAGCATTTT. Translated, it gives CASRPAQPGNQPQHF.

J is TRBJ2-5 and V is TRBV5-5, with no clear D. The CDR3 extends over 13 amino acids. Germline assignment: CDR1 SGHKS and CDR2 YYEKEE (reference sequence). V was pared by 0 bases and J by 4 bases, with 7 bases between. Here the CDR3 reads CASSLAMLETQYF. The DNA of the CDR3 is TGTGCCAGCAGCTTGGCAATGTTAGAGACCCAGTACTTC.

The chain has TRBV7-2 and TRBJ1-1; D uncertain. This CDR3 spans 15 amino acids. CDR1 is SGHTA and CDR2 is FQGNSA in the germline V gene. V was pared by 5 bases and J by 0 bases, with 13 bases between. CDR3 bases: TGTGCCAGCAGCAAAAACAGAGGAATGAACACTGAAGCTTTCTTT. It is translated as CASSKNRGMNTEAFF.